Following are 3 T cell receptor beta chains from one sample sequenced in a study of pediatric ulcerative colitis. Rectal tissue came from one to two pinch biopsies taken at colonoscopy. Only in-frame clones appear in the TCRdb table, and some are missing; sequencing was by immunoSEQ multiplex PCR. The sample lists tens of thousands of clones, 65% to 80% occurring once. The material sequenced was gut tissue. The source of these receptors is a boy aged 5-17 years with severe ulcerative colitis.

CDR3 nucleotides: TGTGCCACCAGCAGAGGGGGACTAACCGACAATGAGCAGTTCTTC. Amino acid sequence: CATSRGGLTDNEQFF. The chain has TRBV15 and TRBJ2-1, with 7 bases identical to TRBD2. The CDR3 has 15 amino acids. Germline assignment: CDR1 LNHNV and CDR2 YYDKDF (reference sequence). The V and J ends lost 1 base and 5 bases, in that order; junction bases with no gene match: 5.

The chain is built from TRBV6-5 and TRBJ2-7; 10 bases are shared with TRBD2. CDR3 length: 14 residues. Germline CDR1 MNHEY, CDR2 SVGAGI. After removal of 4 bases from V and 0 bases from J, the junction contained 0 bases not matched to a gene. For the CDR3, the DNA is TGTGCCAGCAGTTGGACTAGCGGCTCCTACGAGCAGTACTTC. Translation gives CASSWTSGSYEQYF.

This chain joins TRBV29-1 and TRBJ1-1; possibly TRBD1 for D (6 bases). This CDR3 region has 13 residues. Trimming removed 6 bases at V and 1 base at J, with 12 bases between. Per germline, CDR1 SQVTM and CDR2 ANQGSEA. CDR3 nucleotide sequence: TGCAGCGTGCAACGACAGGAGAACACTGAAGCTTTCTTT. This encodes CSVQRQENTEAFF.